This T cell receptor (beta chain) was identified in a study of low-dose radiotherapy and immunotherapy resistance in tumors. Whole-study context: Every 2 weeks, cohort 1 got 0.5 Gy, reaching 6.5 Gy to the planning target volume. Dosing for Cohort 2 consisted of 1 Gy per fraction every two weeks, reaching a total of 13 Gy over 26 weeks.

Noted time point: after trial treatment. Treatment indicated: LDRT plus nivolumab, ipilimumab, low-dose cyclophosphamide and aspirin (RACIN trial). The patients who were eligible all carried advanced solid tumors that lacked tumor-infiltrating lymphocytes, meaning the tumors were TIL-negative. This clonotype was observed a few times. First-strand cDNA used TRAV- and TRBV-specific primers, covering alpha and beta chains. TCRs were put through approximately 21 PCR cycles of amplification with Phusion. A constant-region primer and the V-primer adapter served as the primer pair. mRNA isolates were amplified via in vitro transcription. One entry per CDR3 protein, called by TCRdb with MiXCR from the reads. This table has some 94,000 distinct CDR3 sequences, approximately 22% appearing once. V lost 6 bases and J 3 bases, leaving 5 bases between the germline ends. Germline loops: CDR1 MNHEY, CDR2 SVGEGT. The CDR3 runs to 11 residues.

The sequence was collected from a female donor with ovarian cancer. V is TRBV6-2 or TRBV6-3 and J is TRBJ1-1, with D unresolved. Material: PBMCs, obtained after low-dose radiotherapy plus immunotherapy. CDR3 coding DNA: TGTGCCAGCAGGAGGGACACTGAAGCTTTCTTT. Translation gives CASRRDTEAFF.